This entry is about one T cell receptor (beta chain). Trimming shortened V by 4 bases and J by 4 bases, and 7 bases separated the two germline ends. This CDR3 spans 13 amino acids. CDR1 and CDR2 (germline): MNHEY, SVGAGI. The table came from immunoSEQ multiplex PCR; TCRdb's copy has only in-frame clones and leaves some out. This sample yields about 40,000 clones, of which approximately 87% are seen a single time; 4% to 6% belongs to the top ten. The record originates from a study of T cell changes during pregnancy in multiple sclerosis. The V gene is TRBV6-5, the J gene TRBJ1-4, with D possibly TRBD1 on 5 matching bases. This TCR derives from a female donor in good health, enrolled as a control in a pregnancy study. Sequenced here: peripheral blood, sampled in the second trimester of pregnancy. The CDR3 bases are TGTGCCAGCAGTTGGGGGGTTAATGAAAAACTGTTTTTT. The encoded protein is CASSWGVNEKLFF.